This is a list of T cell receptor beta chains from one sample in a study of patients and donors after allogeneic stem cell transplantation. A single record per CDR3 protein comes from TCRdb applying MiXCR to the RT-PCR reads. The sample holds about 150,000 distinct CDR3 sequences, about 40% seen once. What was sequenced was blood, either unsorted or a sorted T cell fraction (not recorded which). These receptors were obtained from a human donor who was either an allogeneic HSCT recipient or a stem cell or donor lymphocyte infusion donor (not recorded which). It is not recorded whose cells these are; they may come from a transplant donor. The conserved cysteine and the conserved F or W are not part of the CDR3 here. D genes are given only for firm matches. Expanded clones are given a class, and other clones once, few, many or no size at all.

j_call clone_size v_call d_call cdr3_aa
TRBJ1-1 few TRBV15 NA ATSRVGVTEAF
TRBJ1-3 NA TRBV5-1 NA ASSSAVGNTIY
TRBJ2-2 NA TRBV7-2 NA ASSPMWELF
TRBJ1-1 NA TRBV12-3/TRBV12-4 NA ASKTGNTEAF
TRBJ2-1 NA TRBV12-3/TRBV12-4 TRBD2 ASRWTSGGSAANEQF
TRBJ1-5 NA TRBV4-2 TRBD1 ASSQYPGTGGGNQPQH
TRBJ1-6 NA TRBV15 TRBD1 ATSPLSGQGVYNSPLH
TRBJ2-1 few TRBV20-1 NA SARVYNEQF
TRBJ2-1 once TRBV12-3/TRBV12-4 NA ASATLGGTSYNEQF
TRBJ2-5 NA TRBV12-3/TRBV12-4 NA ASSLGDGQETQY
TRBJ1-1 NA TRBV12-3/TRBV12-4 TRBD1 ASSYLTGVTEAF
TRBJ1-5 once TRBV5-1 TRBD1 ASSTGTDNQPQH